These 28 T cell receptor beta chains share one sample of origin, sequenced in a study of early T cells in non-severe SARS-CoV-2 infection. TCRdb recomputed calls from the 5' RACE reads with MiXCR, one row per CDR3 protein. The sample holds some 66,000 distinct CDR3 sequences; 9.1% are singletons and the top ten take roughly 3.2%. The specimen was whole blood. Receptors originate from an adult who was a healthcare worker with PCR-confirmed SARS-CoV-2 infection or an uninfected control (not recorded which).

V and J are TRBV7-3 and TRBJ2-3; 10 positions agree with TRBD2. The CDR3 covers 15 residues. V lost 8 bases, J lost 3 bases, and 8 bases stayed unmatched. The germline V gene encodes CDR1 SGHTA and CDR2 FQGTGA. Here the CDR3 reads CASRLAGVPTDTQYF. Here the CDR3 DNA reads TGTGCCAGCCGTCTAGCGGGAGTTCCAACAGATACGCAGTATTTT.

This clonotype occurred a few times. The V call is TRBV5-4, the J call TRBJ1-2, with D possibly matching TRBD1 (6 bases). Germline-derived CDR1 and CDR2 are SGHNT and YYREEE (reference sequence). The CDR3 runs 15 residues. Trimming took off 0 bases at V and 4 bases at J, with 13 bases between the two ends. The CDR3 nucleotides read TGTGCCAGCAGCTTGGCGGGGGGGCCCCTCTATGGCTACACCTTC. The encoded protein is CASSLAGGPLYGYTF.

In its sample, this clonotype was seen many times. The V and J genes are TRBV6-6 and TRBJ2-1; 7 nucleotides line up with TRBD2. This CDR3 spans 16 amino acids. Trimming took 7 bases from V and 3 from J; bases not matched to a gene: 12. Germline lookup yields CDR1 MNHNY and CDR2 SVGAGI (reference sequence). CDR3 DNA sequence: TGTGCCAGCACCGGGGACGGAGGGACTATCTACAATGAGCAGTTCTTC. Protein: CASTGDGGTIYNEQFF.

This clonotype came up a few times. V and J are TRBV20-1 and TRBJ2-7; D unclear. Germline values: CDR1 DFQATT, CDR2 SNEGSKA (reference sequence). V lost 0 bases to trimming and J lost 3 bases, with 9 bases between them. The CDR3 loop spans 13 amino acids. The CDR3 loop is CSARDPSDYEQYF. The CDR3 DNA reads TGCAGTGCTAGAGATCCCAGCGACTACGAGCAGTACTTC.

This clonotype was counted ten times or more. The CDR3 DNA reads as TGTGCCAGCAGTTACTCCCGGGACAGCCTATCACCCCTCCACTTT. Protein product: CASSYSRDSLSPLHF. The V and J genes are TRBV6-5 and TRBJ1-6; TRBD1 aligns across 7 bases. Germline CDR1 is MNHEY and CDR2 is SVGAGI. This CDR3 is 15 amino acids long. After removal of 0 bases from V and 10 bases from J, the junction contained 6 bases not matched to a gene.

CDR3 residues: CASSLLAYSLHF. Here the CDR3 DNA reads TGTGCCAGCAGCTTATTGGCATATTCCCTCCACTTT. The chain joins TRBV7-2 to TRBJ1-6, with D hard to call. Looked up from germline, CDR1 is SGHTA and CDR2 is FQGNSA. CDR3 length: 12 residues. V shed 2 bases and J shed 14 bases, with 10 bases lying between them.

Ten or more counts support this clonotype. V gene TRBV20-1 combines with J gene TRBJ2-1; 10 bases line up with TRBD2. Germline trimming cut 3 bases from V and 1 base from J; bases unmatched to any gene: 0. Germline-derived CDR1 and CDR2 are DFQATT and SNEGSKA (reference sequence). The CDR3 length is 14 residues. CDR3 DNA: TGCAGTGCTAGGGGACTAGCGTCCTACAATGAGCAGTTCTTC. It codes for CSARGLASYNEQFF.

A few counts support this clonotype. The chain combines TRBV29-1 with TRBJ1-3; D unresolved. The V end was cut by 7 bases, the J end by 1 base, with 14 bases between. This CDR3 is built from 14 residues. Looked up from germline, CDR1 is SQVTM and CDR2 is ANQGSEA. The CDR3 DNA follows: TGCAGCGCTGACCCAACGGGGTCTGGAAACACCATATATTTT. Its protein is CSADPTGSGNTIYF.

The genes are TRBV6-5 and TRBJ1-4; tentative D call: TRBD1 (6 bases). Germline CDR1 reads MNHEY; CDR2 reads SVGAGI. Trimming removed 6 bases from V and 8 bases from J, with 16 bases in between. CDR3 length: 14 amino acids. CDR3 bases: TGTGCCAGCAGGAAGGGGGGGGTCGGCGAAAAACTGTTTTTT. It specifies CASRKGGVGEKLFF.

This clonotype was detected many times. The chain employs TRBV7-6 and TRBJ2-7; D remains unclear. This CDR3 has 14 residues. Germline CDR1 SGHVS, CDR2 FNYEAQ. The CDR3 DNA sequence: TGTGCCAGCAGCCTCCGGGTTCCCTCCCGGGCTAGGAGAGTC. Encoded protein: CASSLRVPSRARRV.

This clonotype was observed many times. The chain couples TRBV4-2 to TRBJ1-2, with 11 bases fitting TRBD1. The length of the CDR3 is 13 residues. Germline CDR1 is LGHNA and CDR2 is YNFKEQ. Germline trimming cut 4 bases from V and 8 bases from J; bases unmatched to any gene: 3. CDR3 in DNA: TGTGCCAGCAGCCTGGACAGGGGGCAGGGCTACACCTTC. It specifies CASSLDRGQGYTF.

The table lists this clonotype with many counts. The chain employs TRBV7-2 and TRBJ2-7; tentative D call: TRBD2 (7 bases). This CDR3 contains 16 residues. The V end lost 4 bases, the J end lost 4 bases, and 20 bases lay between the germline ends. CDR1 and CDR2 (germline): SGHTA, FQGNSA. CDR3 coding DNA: TGTGCCAGCAGCTCAAAAAAGGGGGACTACTCGTACGAGCAGTACTTC. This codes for CASSSKKGDYSYEQYF.

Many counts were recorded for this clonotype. The CDR3 nucleotides read TGCAGTGCTAGAGATCAGGGGACAGGGGTGGATGAGCAGTTCTTC. This encodes CSARDQGTGVDEQFF. The V gene is TRBV20-1, the J gene TRBJ2-1; 10 nucleotides match TRBD1. The V and J ends lost 0 bases and 8 bases, in that order; junction bases with no gene match: 7. The CDR3 has 15 amino acids. CDR1 is DFQATT and CDR2 is SNEGSKA in the germline V gene (reference sequence).

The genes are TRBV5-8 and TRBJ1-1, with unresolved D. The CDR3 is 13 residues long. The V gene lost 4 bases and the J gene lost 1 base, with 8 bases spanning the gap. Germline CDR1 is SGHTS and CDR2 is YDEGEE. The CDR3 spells CASSAPWNTEAFF. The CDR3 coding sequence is TGTGCCAGCAGCGCCCCCTGGAACACTGAAGCTTTCTTT.

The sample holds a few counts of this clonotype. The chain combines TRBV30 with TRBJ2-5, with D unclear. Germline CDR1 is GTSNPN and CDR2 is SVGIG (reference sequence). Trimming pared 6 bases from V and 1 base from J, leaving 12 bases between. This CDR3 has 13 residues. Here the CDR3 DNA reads TGTGCCTGTGCGACCGCCGGCCAAGAGACCCAGTACTTC. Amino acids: CACATAGQETQYF.

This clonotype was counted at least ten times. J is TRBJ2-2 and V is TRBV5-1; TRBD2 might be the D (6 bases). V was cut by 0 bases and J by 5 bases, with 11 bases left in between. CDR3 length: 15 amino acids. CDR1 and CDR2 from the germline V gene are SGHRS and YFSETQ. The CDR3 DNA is TGCGCCAGCAGCTTGGACGGAGGGCCAACCGGGGAGCTGTTTTTT. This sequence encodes CASSLDGGPTGELFF.

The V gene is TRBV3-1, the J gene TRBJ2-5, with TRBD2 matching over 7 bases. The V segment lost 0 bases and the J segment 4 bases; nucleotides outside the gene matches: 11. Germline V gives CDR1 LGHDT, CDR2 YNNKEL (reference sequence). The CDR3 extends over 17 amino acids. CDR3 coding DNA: TGTGCCAGCAGCCAAGATCCCCTTTGGGGGGAGGGAGAGACCCAGTACTTC. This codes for CASSQDPLWGEGETQYF.

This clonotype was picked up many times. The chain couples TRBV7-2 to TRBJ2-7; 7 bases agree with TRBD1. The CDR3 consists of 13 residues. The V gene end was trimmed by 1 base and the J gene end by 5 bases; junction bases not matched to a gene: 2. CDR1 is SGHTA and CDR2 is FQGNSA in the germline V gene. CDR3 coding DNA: TGTGCCAGCAGCTTAGGACAGGGCCACGAGCAGTACTTC. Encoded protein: CASSLGQGHEQYF.

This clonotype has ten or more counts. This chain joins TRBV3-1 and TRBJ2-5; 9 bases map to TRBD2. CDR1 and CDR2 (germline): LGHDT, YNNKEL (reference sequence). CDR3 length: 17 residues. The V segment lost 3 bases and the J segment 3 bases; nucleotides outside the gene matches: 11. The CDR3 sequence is CASSQSFTSGHEETQYF. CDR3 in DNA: TGTGCCAGCAGCCAGAGCTTTACTAGCGGGCATGAAGAGACCCAGTACTTC.

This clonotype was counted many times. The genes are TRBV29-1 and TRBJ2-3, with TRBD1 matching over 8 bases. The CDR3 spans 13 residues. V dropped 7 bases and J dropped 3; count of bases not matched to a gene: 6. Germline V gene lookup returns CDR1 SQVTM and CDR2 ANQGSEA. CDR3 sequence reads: CSADRGGTDTQYF. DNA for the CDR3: TGCAGCGCTGACAGGGGAGGAACAGATACGCAGTATTTT.

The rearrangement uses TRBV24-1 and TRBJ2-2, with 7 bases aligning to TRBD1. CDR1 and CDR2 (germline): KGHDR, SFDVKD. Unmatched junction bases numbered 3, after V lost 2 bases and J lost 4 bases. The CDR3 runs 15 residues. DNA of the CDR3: TGTGCCACCAGTGATTCCAGGGGGTTCACCGGGGAGCTGTTTTTT. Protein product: CATSDSRGFTGELFF.

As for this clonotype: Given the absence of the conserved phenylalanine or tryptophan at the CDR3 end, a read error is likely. The CDR3 DNA is TGTGCCTCGCGCGGGTCCTACGAGCAGTACCTC. The encoded protein is CASRGSYEQYL. The chain employs TRBV30 and TRBJ2-7; D possibly corresponds to TRBD2 (5 bases). V was trimmed by 7 bases and J by 1 base, leaving 8 bases between them. The CDR3 has 11 residues. Germline CDR1 and CDR2: GTSNPN and SVGIG (reference sequence).

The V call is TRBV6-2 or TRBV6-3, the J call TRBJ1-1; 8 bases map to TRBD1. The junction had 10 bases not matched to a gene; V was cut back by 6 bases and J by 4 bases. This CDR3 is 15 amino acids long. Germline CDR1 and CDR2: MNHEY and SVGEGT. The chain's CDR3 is CASRRTGQAFTEAFF. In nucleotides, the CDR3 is TGTGCCAGCAGACGAACGGGACAGGCATTCACTGAAGCTTTCTTT.

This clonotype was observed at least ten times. CDR3 sequence: CASSDAGAQYF. The CDR3 DNA is TGTGCCAGCAGTGACGCGGGAGCGCAGTATTTT. The J gene is TRBJ2-3, the V gene TRBV2, with 7 bases matching TRBD2. The V gene's germline CDR1 is SNHLY and CDR2 FYNNEI. V was pared by 3 bases and J by 10 bases, with 1 base of the junction left unmatched. The CDR3 has 11 residues.

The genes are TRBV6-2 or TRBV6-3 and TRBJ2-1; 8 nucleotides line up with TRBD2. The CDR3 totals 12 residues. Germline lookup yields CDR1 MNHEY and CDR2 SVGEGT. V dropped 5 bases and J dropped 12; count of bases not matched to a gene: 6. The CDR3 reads CASSTGGTRQFF. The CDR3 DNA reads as TGTGCCAGCAGTACGGGGGGGACAAGGCAGTTCTTC.

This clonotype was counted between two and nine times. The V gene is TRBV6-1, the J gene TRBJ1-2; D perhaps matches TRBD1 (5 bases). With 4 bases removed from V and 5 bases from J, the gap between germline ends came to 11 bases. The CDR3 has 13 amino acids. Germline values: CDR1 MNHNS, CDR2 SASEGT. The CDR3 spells CASSATGRYGYTF. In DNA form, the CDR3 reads TGTGCCAGCAGTGCCACAGGTCGTTATGGCTACACCTTC.

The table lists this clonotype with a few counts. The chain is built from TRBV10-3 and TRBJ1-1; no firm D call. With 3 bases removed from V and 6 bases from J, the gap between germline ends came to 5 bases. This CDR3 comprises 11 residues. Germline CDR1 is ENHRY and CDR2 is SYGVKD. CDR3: CAISDHAEAFF. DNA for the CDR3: TGTGCCATCAGTGATCATGCTGAAGCTTTCTTT.

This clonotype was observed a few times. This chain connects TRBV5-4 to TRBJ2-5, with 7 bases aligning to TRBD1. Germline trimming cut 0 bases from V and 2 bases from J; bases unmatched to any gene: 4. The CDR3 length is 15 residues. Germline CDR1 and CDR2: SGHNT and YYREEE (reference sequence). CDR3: CASSLGGTAQETQYF. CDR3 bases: TGTGCCAGCAGCTTGGGGGGGACAGCTCAAGAGACCCAGTACTTC.